This T cell receptor (beta chain) came from a study of OX40 agonist ivuxolimab in advanced cancers. Study-wide context: Of mixed ages from 23 to 79 and averaging approximately 60 years, the group was about 80% male. Eligibility rules accepted prior anti-PD-1, anti-PD-L1 or anti-CTLA-4 therapy, and 35% to 40% had some.

Sequencing used immunoSEQ multiplex PCR; TCRdb keeps in-frame clones, though not all of them. The repertoire holds 55,000 to 90,000 clones, approximately 85% seen once, with about 0.42% in the top ten. Germline V gene sequence: CDR1 SGHDN, CDR2 FVKESK. V dropped 2 bases and J dropped 8; count of bases not matched to a gene: 11. CDR3 length: 16 residues. This sequence joins TRBV14 and TRBJ1-4; 7 bases are shared with TRBD1. This receptor was identified in an adult with an advanced solid tumor such as melanoma, head and neck, liver or kidney cancer. Here the sequenced sample was CD4+ or CD8+ T cells sorted from blood, taken in a trial of the OX40 agonist ivuxolimab. CDR3 protein: CASSQLPQGKGEKLFF. The CDR3 DNA sequence: TGTGCCAGCAGCCAACTGCCACAGGGGAAAGGGGAAAAACTGTTTTTT. The whole variable domain, filled in from reference TRBV14 and TRBJ1-4, reads EAGVTQFPSHSVIEKGQTVTLRCDPISGHDNLYWYRRVMGKEIKFLLHFVKESKQDESGMPNNRFLAERTGGTYSTLKVQPAELEDSGVYFCASSQLPQGKGEKLFFGSGTQLSVL.